Detailed here is one TCR beta chain. Antigen specificity is unknown. This record comes from a study of CD8+ T cells in alopecia areata. Study context: Severity scores in treated patients reflected the percentage of scalp affected. Study findings and constraints: Lesional scalp, notably in alopecia totalis/universalis, had clonality above that of normal scalp. Scalp clonality and expanded CD8+ clones among the top 100 showed significant decreases with tofacitinib.

This CDR3 is built from 14 residues. With 1 base removed from V and 5 bases from J, the gap between germline ends came to 12 bases. CDR1 is MGHDK, CDR2 SYGVNS, per germline. This sample's treatment: oral pan-JAK inhibitor, 5-10 mg twice daily. Investigators isolated RNA and reverse transcribed it into cDNA to act as the sequencing template. Repertoires were generated with immunoSEQ multiplex PCR, while TCRdb's copy carries only in-frame clones and drops some. This sample has 130,000 to 150,000 clones, with roughly four fifths found just once. The V and J genes are TRBV25-1 and TRBJ2-7; a possible D gene is TRBD1 (5 bases). The TCR originated in a human donor with alopecia areata. Specimen: CD8+ T cells sorted from blood, collected at week 4, from a patient treated with tofacitinib. The CDR3 DNA sequence: TGTGCCAGCAGTGAATTTGGTGCAGGGCACGAGCAGTACTTC. Residues: CASSEFGAGHEQYF.